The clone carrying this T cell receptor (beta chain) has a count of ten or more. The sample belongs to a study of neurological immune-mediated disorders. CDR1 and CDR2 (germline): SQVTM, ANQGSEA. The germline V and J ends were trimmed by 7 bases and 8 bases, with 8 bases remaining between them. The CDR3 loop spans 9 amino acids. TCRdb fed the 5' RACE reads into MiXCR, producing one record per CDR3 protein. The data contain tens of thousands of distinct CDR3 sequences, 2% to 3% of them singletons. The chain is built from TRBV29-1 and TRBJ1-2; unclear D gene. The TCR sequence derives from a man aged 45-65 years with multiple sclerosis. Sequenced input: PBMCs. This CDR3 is CSAEEGYTF. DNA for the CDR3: TGCAGCGCCGAGGAAGGCTACACCTTC.